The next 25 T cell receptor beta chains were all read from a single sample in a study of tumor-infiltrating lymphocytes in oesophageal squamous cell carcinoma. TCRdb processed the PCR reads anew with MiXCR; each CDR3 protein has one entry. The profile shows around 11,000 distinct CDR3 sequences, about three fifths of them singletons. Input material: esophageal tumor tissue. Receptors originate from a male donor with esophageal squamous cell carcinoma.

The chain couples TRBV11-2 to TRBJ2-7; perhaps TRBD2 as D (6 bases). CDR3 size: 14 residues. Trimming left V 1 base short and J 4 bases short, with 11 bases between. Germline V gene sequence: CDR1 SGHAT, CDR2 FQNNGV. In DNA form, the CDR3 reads TGTGCCAGCAGCTTAGTGGAGGGCCCATACGAGCAGTACTTC. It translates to CASSLVEGPYEQYF. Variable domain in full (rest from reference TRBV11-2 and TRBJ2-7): EAGVAQSPRYKIIEKRQSVAFWCNPISGHATLYWYQQILGQGPKLLIQFQNNGVVDDSQLPKDRFSAERLKGVDSTLKIQPAKLEDSAVYLCASSLVEGPYEQYFGPGTRLTVT.

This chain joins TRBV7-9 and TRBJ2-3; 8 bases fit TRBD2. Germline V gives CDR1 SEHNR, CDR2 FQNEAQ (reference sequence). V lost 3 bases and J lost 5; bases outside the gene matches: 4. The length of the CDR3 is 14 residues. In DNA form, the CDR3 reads TGTGCCAGCAGCTTCACCCGGGGGGGAGATACGCAGTATTTT. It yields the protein CASSFTRGGDTQYF.

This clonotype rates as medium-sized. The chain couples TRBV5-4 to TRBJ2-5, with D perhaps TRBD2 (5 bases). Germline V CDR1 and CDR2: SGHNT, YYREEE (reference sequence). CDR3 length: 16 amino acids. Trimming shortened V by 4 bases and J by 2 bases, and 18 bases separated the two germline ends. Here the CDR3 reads CASSPGLARGQETQYF. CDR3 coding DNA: TGTGCCAGCAGCCCCGGGTTAGCGAGAGGTCAAGAGACCCAGTACTTC.

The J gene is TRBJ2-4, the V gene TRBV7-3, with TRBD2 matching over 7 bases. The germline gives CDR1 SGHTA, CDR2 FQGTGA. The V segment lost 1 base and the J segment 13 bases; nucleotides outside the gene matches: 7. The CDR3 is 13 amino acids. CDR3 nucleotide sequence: TGTGCCAGCAGCTTAATGGGGGGGTTGGCGCAGTACTTC. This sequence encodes CASSLMGGLAQYF.

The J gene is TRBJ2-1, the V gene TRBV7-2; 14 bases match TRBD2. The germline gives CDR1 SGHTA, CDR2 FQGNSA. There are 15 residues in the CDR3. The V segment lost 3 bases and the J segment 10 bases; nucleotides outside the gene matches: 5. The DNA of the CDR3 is TGTGCCAGCAGCTTCGGACTAGCGGGAGGAAAGGAGCAGTTCTTC. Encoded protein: CASSFGLAGGKEQFF.

The CDR3 is CASSFPGTSGDYNEQFF. The CDR3 coding sequence is TGTGCCAGCAGCTTCCCCGGGACTAGCGGGGATTACAATGAGCAGTTCTTC. V gene TRBV11-1 combines with J gene TRBJ2-1, with 13 bases that match TRBD2. CDR1 is SGHAT and CDR2 is FQDESV in the germline V gene (reference sequence). The CDR3 runs to 17 residues. V trimming: 3 bases; J trimming: 4 bases; junction bases outside the gene matches: 6.

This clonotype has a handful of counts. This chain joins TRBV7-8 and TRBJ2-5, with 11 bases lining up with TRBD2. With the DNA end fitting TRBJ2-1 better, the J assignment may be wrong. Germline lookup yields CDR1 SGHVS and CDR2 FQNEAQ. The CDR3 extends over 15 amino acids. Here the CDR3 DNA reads TGTGCCAGCAGCCTGGGACTAGCGGTCTACAATGAGCAGTTCTTC. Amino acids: CASSLGLAVYNEQFF.

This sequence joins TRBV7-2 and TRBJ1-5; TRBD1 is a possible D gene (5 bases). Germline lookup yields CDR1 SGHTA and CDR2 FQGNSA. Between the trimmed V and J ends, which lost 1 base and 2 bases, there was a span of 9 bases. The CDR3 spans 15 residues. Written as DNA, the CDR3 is TGTGCCAGCAGCTTAGATGGGGGTGGCAATCAGCCCCAGCATTTT. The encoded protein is CASSLDGGGNQPQHF. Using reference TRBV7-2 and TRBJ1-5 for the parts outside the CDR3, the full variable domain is GAGVSQSPSNKVTEKGKDVELRCDPISGHTALYWYRQSLGQGLEFLIYFQGNSAPDKSGLPSDRFSAERTGGSVSTLTIQRTQQEDSAVYLCASSLDGGGNQPQHFGDGTRLSIL.

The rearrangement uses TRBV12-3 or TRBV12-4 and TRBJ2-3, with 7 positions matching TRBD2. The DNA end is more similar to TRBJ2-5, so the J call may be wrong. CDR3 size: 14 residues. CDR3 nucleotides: TGTGCCAGCAGTTTTTGGGGGGGCCAAGAGACCCAGTACTTC. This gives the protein CASSFWGGQETQYF.

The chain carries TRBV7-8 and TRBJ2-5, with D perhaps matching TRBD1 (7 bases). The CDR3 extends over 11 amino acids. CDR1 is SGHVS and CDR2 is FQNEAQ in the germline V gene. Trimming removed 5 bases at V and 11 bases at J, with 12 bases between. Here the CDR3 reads CASSQGGEQYF. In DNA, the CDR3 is TGTGCCAGCAGCCAGGGGGGAGAGCAGTACTTC.

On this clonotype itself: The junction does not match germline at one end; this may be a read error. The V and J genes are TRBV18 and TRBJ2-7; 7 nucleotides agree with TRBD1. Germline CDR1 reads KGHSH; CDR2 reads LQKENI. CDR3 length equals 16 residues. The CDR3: CASSPQLTGITGELYF. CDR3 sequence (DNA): TGTGCCAGCTCACCACAGTTGACAGGGATCACCGGGGAGCTGTACTTC. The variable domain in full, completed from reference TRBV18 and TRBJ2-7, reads NAGVMQNPRHLVRRRGQEARLRCSPMKGHSHVYWYRQLPEEGLKFMVYLQKENIIDESGMPKERFSAEFPKEGPSILRIQQVVRGDSAAYFCASSPQLTGITGELYFGPGTRLTVT.

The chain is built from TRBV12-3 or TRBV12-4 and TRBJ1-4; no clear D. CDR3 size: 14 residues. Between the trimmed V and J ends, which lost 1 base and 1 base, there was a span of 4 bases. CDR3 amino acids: CASSLGETNEKLFF. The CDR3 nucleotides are TGTGCCAGCAGTTTAGGGGAAACTAATGAAAAACTGTTTTTT.

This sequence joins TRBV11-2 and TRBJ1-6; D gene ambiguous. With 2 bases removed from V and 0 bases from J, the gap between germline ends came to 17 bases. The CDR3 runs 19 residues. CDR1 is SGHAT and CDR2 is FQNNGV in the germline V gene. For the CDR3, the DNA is TGTGCCAGCAGCTTAAGGAGTAAGGGAGGGAGCTCCTATAATTCACCCCTCCACTTT. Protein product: CASSLRSKGGSSYNSPLHF.

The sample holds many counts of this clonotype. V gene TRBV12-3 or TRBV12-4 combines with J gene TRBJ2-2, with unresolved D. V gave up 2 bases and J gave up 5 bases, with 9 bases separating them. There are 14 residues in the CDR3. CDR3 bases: TGTGCCAGCAGTTTATTTGGGGAAACCGGGGAGCTGTTTTTT. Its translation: CASSLFGETGELFF.

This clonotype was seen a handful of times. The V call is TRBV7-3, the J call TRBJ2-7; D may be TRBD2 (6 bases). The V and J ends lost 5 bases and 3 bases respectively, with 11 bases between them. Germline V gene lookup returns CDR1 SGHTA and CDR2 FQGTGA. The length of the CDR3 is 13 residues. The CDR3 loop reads CASSPRRGYEQYF. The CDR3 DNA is TGTGCCAGCAGCCCTCGGAGGGGCTACGAGCAGTACTTC.

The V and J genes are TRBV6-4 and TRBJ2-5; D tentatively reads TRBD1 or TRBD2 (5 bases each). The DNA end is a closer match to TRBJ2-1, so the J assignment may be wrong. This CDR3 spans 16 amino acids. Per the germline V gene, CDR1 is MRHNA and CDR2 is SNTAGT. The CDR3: CASSGSDGADYNEQFF. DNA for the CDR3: TGTGCCAGCAGTGGTTCAGACGGGGCCGACTACAATGAGCAGTTCTTC.

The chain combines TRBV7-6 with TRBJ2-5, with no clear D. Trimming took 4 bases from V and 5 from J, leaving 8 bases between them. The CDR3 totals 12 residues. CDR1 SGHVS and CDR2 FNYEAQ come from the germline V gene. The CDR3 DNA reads TGTGCCAGCAGCTCCCGATGGGAGACCCAGTACTTC. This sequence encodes CASSSRWETQYF.

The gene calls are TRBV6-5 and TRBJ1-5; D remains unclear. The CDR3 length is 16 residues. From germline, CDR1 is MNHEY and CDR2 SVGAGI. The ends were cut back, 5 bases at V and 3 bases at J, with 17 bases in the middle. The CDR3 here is CASSDAIQRLNQPQHF. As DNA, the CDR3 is TGTGCCAGCAGTGATGCTATACAGCGGCTCAATCAGCCCCAGCATTTT.

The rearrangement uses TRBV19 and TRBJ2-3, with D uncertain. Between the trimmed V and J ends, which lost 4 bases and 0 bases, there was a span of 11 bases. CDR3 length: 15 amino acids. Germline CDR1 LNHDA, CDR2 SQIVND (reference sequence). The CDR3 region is CASSTSGWSTDTQYF. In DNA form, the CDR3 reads TGTGCCAGTAGTACCTCCGGGTGGAGCACAGATACGCAGTATTTT.

CDR3 coding DNA: TGTGCCAGCAGCTTAGGGGTAGTCAGGGATGAGCAGTTCTTC. Protein: CASSLGVVRDEQFF. The chain has TRBV7-9 and TRBJ2-1; D is perhaps TRBD1 (5 bases). Germline CDR1 SEHNR, CDR2 FQNEAQ (reference sequence). The CDR3 extends over 14 amino acids. Between the trimmed V and J ends, which lost 1 base and 8 bases, there was a span of 12 bases.

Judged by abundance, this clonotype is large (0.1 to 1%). CDR3 bases: TGTGCCAGCAGTCCCCTCCTTAAGTCCCAAGAGACCCAGTACTTC. The encoded protein is CASSPLLKSQETQYF. The chain uses TRBV28 and TRBJ2-5; D remains unclear. CDR1 MDHEN and CDR2 SYDVKM come from the germline V gene. The CDR3 consists of 15 residues. Trimming cost V 5 bases and J 1 base, with 14 bases left between them. The complete variable domain, with remaining parts taken from reference TRBV28 and TRBJ2-5, reads DVKVTQSSRYLVKRTGEKVFLECVQDMDHENMFWYRQDPGLGLRLIYFSYDVKMKEKGDIPEGYSVSREKKERFSLILESASTNQTSMYLCASSPLLKSQETQYFGPGTRLLVL.

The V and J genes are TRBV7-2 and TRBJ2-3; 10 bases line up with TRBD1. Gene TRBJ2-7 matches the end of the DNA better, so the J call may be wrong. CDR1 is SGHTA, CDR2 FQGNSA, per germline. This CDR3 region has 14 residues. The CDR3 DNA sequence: TGTGCCAGCAGACGGACAGGGGGGGTCTACGAGCAGTACTTC. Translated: CASRRTGGVYEQYF.

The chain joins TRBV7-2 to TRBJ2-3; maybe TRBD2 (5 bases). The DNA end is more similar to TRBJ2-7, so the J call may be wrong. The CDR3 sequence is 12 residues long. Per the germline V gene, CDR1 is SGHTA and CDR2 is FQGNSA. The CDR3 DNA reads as TGTGCCAGCAGCCAAACTAGGGATGAGCAGTACTTC. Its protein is CASSQTRDEQYF.

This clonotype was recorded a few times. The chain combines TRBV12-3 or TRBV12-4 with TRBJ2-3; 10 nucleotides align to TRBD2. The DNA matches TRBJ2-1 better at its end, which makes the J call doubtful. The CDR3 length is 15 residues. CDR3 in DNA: TGTGCCAGCAGTCTAAGGACTAGCGGAGACAATGAGCAGTTCTTC. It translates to CASSLRTSGDNEQFF.

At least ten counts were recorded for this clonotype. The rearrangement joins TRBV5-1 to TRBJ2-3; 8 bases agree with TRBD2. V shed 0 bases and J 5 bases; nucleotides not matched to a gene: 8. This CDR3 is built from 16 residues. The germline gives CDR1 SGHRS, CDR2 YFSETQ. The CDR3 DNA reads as TGCGCCAGCAGCTTGGCCGGCGGGAGGCGGGGAGATACGCAGTATTTT. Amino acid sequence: CASSLAGGRRGDTQYF.